This TCR beta chain is drawn from a study of T cells in tumors after PD-1 blockade. About the research overall: No patient had prior checkpoint blockade, systemic immunosuppression, or radiotherapy within 4 weeks.

The CDR3 loop spans 17 amino acids. Per the germline V gene, CDR1 is SQVTM and CDR2 is ANQGSEA. Trimming took 4 bases from V and 0 from J; bases not matched to a gene: 8. Assay: immunoSEQ multiplex PCR; the TCRdb copy retains only in-frame clones and omits some. The sample records approximately 46,000 clones, 60% to 80% being singletons. The receptor was derived from a human donor with basal cell carcinoma. The specimen comprised PBMCs, sampled before anti-PD-1 treatment. The chain combines TRBV29-1 with TRBJ2-6, with TRBD1 matching over 8 bases. CDR3 nucleotides: TGCAGCGTTGGAGAAGGGACAGGAAGCTCTGGGGCCAACGTCCTGACTTTC. It encodes CSVGEGTGSSGANVLTF.